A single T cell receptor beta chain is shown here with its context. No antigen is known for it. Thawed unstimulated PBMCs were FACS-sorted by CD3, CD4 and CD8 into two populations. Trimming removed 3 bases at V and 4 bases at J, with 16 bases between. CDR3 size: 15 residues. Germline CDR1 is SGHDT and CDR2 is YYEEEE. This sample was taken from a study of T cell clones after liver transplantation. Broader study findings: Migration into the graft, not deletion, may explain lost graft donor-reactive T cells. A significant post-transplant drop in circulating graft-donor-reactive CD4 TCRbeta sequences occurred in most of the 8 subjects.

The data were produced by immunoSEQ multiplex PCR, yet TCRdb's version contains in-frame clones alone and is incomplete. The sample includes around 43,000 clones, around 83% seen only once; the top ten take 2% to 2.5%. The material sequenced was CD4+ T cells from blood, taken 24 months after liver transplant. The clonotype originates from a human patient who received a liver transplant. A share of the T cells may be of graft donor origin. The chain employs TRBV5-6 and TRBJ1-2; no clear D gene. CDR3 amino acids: CASSSEGVTFYGYTF. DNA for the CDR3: TGTGCCAGCAGCTCAGAAGGTGTCACTTTCTATGGCTACACCTTC. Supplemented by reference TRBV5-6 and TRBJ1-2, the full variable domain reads DAGVTQSPTHLIKTRGQQVTLRCSPKSGHDTVSWYQQALGQGPQFIFQYYEEEERQRGNFPDRFSGHQFPNYSSELNVNALLLGDSALYLCASSSEGVTFYGYTFGSGTRLTVV.